The next 31 T cell receptor beta chains were all read from a single sample in a study of shared clonotypes between healthy human individuals. The data were produced by immunoSEQ multiplex PCR, yet TCRdb's version contains in-frame clones alone and is incomplete. Among about 300,000 clones, 74% were seen once, and the ten largest hold 10%. Input material: memory CD4+ T cells sorted from blood. Subset meaning: CD45RA-negative fraction. These receptors originate from a man aged 25 to 40 in good health.

The rearrangement uses TRBV7-2 and TRBJ2-2; no clear D. The CDR3 has 13 residues. Trimming took off 1 base at V and 5 bases at J, with 5 bases between the two ends. CDR1 and CDR2 from the germline V gene are SGHTA and FQGNSA. CDR3 sequence: CASSLVPTGELFF. The CDR3 region has the DNA TGTGCCAGCAGCTTAGTACCTACCGGGGAGCTGTTTTTT.

As regards this clone: The junction shows a germline mismatch at one end, possibly a read error. This chain links TRBV7-7 with TRBJ2-2; the match to TRBD2 covers 14 bases. Germline V gene sequence: CDR1 SSHAT, CDR2 FNYEAQ (reference sequence). The CDR3 length is 16 residues. CDR3: CASSPGTSGSRGELFF. The CDR3 DNA follows: TGTGCTAGCAGCCCCGGGACTAGCGGGAGTCGAGGGGAGCTGTTTTTT.

In its sample, this clone was seen a few times. The chain couples TRBV7-2 to TRBJ2-7; D is possibly TRBD1 or TRBD2 (5 bases each). This CDR3 has 14 residues. Germline CDR1 and CDR2: SGHTA and FQGNSA. Trimming removed 4 bases from V and 2 bases from J, with 12 bases in between. The CDR3 nucleotides are TGTGCCAGCAGCTCCCGGGACCCTGCCTACGAGCAGTACTTC. It codes for CASSSRDPAYEQYF.

V gene TRBV28 combines with J gene TRBJ2-7; 10 bases are a match to TRBD1. The germline V gene encodes CDR1 MDHEN and CDR2 SYDVKM. V lost 8 bases and J lost 5; bases outside the gene matches: 12. This CDR3 has 15 residues. CDR3 sequence (DNA): TGTGCCAGCCTCTCCGCAGGGACAGGGGCCCACGAGCAGTACTTC. Encoded protein: CASLSAGTGAHEQYF.

This chain connects TRBV9 to TRBJ2-3, with TRBD2 matching 7 bases. After removal of 3 bases from V and 6 bases from J, the junction contained 16 bases not matched to a gene. This CDR3 spans 17 amino acids. Germline V CDR1 and CDR2: SGDLS, YYNGEE. In DNA, the CDR3 is TGTGCCAGCAGCGAGGCGGGAGAGGAGGTGGTGTTGGATACGCAGTATTTT. As protein: CASSEAGEEVVLDTQYF.

V and J are TRBV6-1 and TRBJ1-4; 12 bases match TRBD1. Germline lookup yields CDR1 MNHNS and CDR2 SASEGT. The CDR3 sequence is 16 residues long. With 4 bases clipped from V and 9 bases from J, the junction kept 9 bases outside the gene matches. The CDR3 nucleotides read TGTGCCAGCAGTGCCAACCCGGGACAGGGGGCGCAAAAACTGTTTTTT. It encodes CASSANPGQGAQKLFF.

The chain has TRBV6-1 and TRBJ2-1, with 7 bases aligning to TRBD1. The CDR3 totals 19 residues. The V gene end was trimmed by 0 bases and the J gene end by 1 base; junction bases not matched to a gene: 12. CDR1 and CDR2 (germline): MNHNS, SASEGT. CDR3 region: CASSEAKQGDLGSYNEQFF. The CDR3 nucleotides are TGTGCCAGCAGTGAAGCGAAGCAGGGGGATTTAGGATCCTACAATGAGCAGTTCTTC.

This chain uses TRBV18 with TRBJ2-5; D gene ambiguous. The CDR3 runs to 13 residues. V lost 7 bases to trimming and J lost 1 base, with 10 bases between them. The germline V gene encodes CDR1 KGHSH and CDR2 LQKENI. The CDR3 DNA follows: TGTGCCAGCTTACAGACAATCCAAGAGACCCAGTACTTC. Translating gives CASLQTIQETQYF.

The V gene is TRBV6-1, the J gene TRBJ2-2; D is uncertain. The germline CDR1 and CDR2 sequences are MNHNS and SASEGT. V was pared by 4 bases and J by 4 bases, with 10 bases between. The CDR3 totals 14 residues. CDR3 region: CASSATTITGELFF. The CDR3 nucleotides are TGTGCCAGCAGTGCCACTACGATCACCGGGGAGCTGTTTTTT.

This sequence joins TRBV5-1 and TRBJ2-7; 9 bases agree with TRBD1. This CDR3 has 17 amino acids. Unmatched junction bases numbered 15, after V lost 5 bases and J lost 3 bases. CDR1 and CDR2 (germline): SGHRS, YFSETQ. CDR3 region: CASSQLPSGQGDYEQYF. CDR3 in DNA: TGCGCCAGCAGTCAACTCCCATCGGGACAGGGTGACTACGAGCAGTACTTC. The variable domain in full, with the rest retrieved from reference TRBV5-1 and TRBJ2-7, is KAGVTQTPRYLIKTRGQQVTLSCSPISGHRSVSWYQQTPGQGLQFLFEYFSETQRNKGNFPGRFSGRQFSNSRSEMNVSTLELGDSALYLCASSQLPSGQGDYEQYFGPGTRLTVT.

The chain has TRBV25-1 and TRBJ1-2, with D possibly TRBD1 on 5 matching bases. CDR1 is MGHDK, CDR2 SYGVNS, per germline. Trimming pared 6 bases from V and 4 bases from J, leaving 15 bases between. The CDR3 is 14 residues long. CDR3 coding DNA: TGTGCCAGCAGCCCCCAGGGAGATCGCTATGGCTACACCTTC. Its protein product is CASSPQGDRYGYTF.

The genes are TRBV19 and TRBJ2-1; D uncertain. Trimming removed 7 bases from V and 3 bases from J, with 16 bases in between. Germline values: CDR1 LNHDA, CDR2 SQIVND (reference sequence). The CDR3 spans 15 residues. CDR3 in amino acids: CASTQTQYNYNEQFF. The CDR3, as DNA: TGTGCCAGTACCCAAACACAATACAACTACAATGAGCAGTTCTTC. The whole variable domain, remainder taken from reference TRBV19 and TRBJ2-1, is DGGITQSPKYLFRKEGQNVTLSCEQNLNHDAMYWYRQDPGQGLRLIYYSQIVNDFQKGDIAEGYSVSREKKESFPLTVTSAQKNPTAFYLCASTQTQYNYNEQFFGPGTRLTVL.

The CDR3, as DNA: TGTGCCAGCAGTGAAGAGGGGGTCGCCACCGCTGAAGCTTTCTTT. Translating it yields CASSEEGVATAEAFF. V and J are TRBV2 and TRBJ1-1, with D maybe TRBD1 (6 bases). CDR3 length: 15 residues. V was cut by 1 base and J by 6 bases, with 15 bases left in between. The germline V gene has CDR1 SNHLY and CDR2 FYNNEI.

V and J are TRBV14 and TRBJ1-2; no clear D gene. The CDR3 is made up of 13 amino acids. Trimming took off 4 bases at V and 0 bases at J, with 6 bases between the two ends. Per germline, CDR1 SGHDN and CDR2 FVKESK. CDR3 nucleotides: TGTGCCAGCAGCCCGGCCGCTAACTATGGCTACACCTTC. Amino acid sequence: CASSPAANYGYTF.

The gene calls are TRBV7-2 and TRBJ2-7, with 11 bases aligning to TRBD2. The CDR3 runs 18 residues. J was trimmed by 2 bases and V by 5 bases; bases with no gene match: 14. Germline loops: CDR1 SGHTA, CDR2 FQGNSA. CDR3 region: CASSLRGSGRALPYEQYF. The DNA of the CDR3 is TGTGCCAGCAGCCTCCGGGGTAGCGGGAGGGCCTTGCCCTACGAGCAGTACTTC.

The chain employs TRBV4-1 and TRBJ2-7, with unresolved D. The length of the CDR3 is 14 residues. CDR1 is MGHRA, CDR2 YSYEKL, per germline. Between the trimmed V and J ends, which lost 1 base and 3 bases, there was a span of 10 bases. The CDR3 DNA reads TGCGCCAGCAGCCAAGGATCTCCTGGCTACGAGCAGTACTTC. Protein sequence: CASSQGSPGYEQYF.

V gene TRBV7-6 combines with J gene TRBJ1-5; D uncertain. Germline-derived CDR1 and CDR2 are SGHVS and FNYEAQ. This CDR3 has 15 residues. V was shortened by 2 bases and J by 1 base, with 9 bases between the two germline ends. In DNA, the CDR3 is TGTGCCAGCAGCTTACCCCCGATAAGCAATCAGCCCCAGCATTTT. It translates to CASSLPPISNQPQHF.

The chain joins TRBV18 to TRBJ2-1; no reliable D call. Looked up from germline, CDR1 is KGHSH and CDR2 is LQKENI. Trimming cost V 3 bases and J 5 bases, with 14 bases left between them. CDR3 length: 15 amino acids. CDR3 protein: CASSPRSPGDNEQFF. The CDR3 DNA reads TGTGCCAGCTCACCCAGGTCGCCCGGAGACAATGAGCAGTTCTTC.

The J gene is TRBJ2-5, the V gene TRBV27; D might be TRBD2 (5 bases). This CDR3 spans 15 amino acids. The germline gives CDR1 MNHEY, CDR2 SMNVEV (reference sequence). V lost 6 bases to trimming and J lost 3 bases, with 17 bases between them. CDR3 coding DNA: TGTGCCAGCAGCCTGGCGGGTTCTTTTGAAGAGACCCAGTACTTC. It translates to CASSLAGSFEETQYF.

The chain joins TRBV7-6 to TRBJ2-5; no definite D call. Between the trimmed V and J ends, which lost 0 bases and 4 bases, there was a span of 12 bases. The CDR3 length is 15 residues. Germline V gene sequence: CDR1 SGHVS, CDR2 FNYEAQ. CDR3 sequence (DNA): TGTGCCAGCAGCTTAGCGGCTAGTCTGGGAGAGACCCAGTACTTC. Amino acid sequence: CASSLAASLGETQYF.

This rearrangement joins TRBV29-1 to TRBJ2-1, with D perhaps given as TRBD1 or TRBD2 (5 bases each). The CDR3 totals 12 residues. The germline V gene encodes CDR1 SQVTM and CDR2 ANQGSEA. V was pared by 7 bases and J by 0 bases, with 7 bases between. The CDR3 DNA follows: TGCAGCGGGGGGAGCTCCTACAATGAGCAGTTCTTC. Protein sequence: CSGGSSYNEQFF.

This clone was seen a single time. This chain connects TRBV7-9 to TRBJ2-7; TRBD2 might be the D (5 bases). Trimming cost V 3 bases and J 5 bases, with 11 bases left between them. Germline-derived CDR1 and CDR2 are SEHNR and FQNEAQ (reference sequence). The CDR3 is made up of 13 amino acids. CDR3 in amino acids: CASSFRQTNEQYF. The CDR3, as DNA: TGTGCCAGCAGCTTTCGGCAGACTAACGAGCAGTACTTC.

The chain employs TRBV4-1 and TRBJ2-1; D is possibly TRBD1 or TRBD2 (5 bases each). CDR3 length equals 16 residues. Trimming removed 0 bases at V and 1 base at J, with 10 bases between. In germline, CDR1 is MGHRA, CDR2 YSYEKL. The CDR3 DNA follows: TGCGCCAGCAGCCAAGATACGGGACGATCCTACAATGAGCAGTTCTTC. This translates into CASSQDTGRSYNEQFF.

The V gene is TRBV6-1, the J gene TRBJ1-5; D gene uncertain. This CDR3 has 14 amino acids. Per germline, CDR1 MNHNS and CDR2 SASEGT. V was pared by 4 bases and J by 3 bases, with 10 bases between. The CDR3 sequence is CASSGAANNQPQHF. In nucleotides, the CDR3 is TGTGCCAGCAGTGGGGCAGCAAACAATCAGCCCCAGCATTTT.

This chain links TRBV6-5 with TRBJ2-3; no clear D. Trimming pared 11 bases from V and 4 bases from J, leaving 16 bases between. The CDR3 totals 13 residues. CDR1 MNHEY and CDR2 SVGAGI come from the germline V gene. CDR3 nucleotide sequence: TGTGCCGGTCTCGGCATGGACCCAGATACGCAGTATTTT. This encodes CAGLGMDPDTQYF.

This clone was found many times. The CDR3 DNA reads TGTGCCAGCAGCTGGGATGGGACTAGCAGGATGGGCACCGGGGAGCTGTTTTTT. This sequence encodes CASSWDGTSRMGTGELFF. The rearrangement uses TRBV5-6 and TRBJ2-2, with 9 bases lining up with TRBD2. The CDR3 runs 18 residues. Per the germline V gene, CDR1 is SGHDT and CDR2 is YYEEEE. V lost 3 bases to trimming and J lost 4 bases; unmatched junction nucleotides: 13.

V and J are TRBV28 and TRBJ1-2; tentative D call: TRBD1 (5 bases). Germline lookup yields CDR1 MDHEN and CDR2 SYDVKM. Trimming pared 4 bases from V and 4 bases from J, leaving 13 bases between. The CDR3 spans 14 residues. The DNA of the CDR3 is TGTGCCAGCAGTTCCGATACAGGAATCTATGGCTACACCTTC. Translated: CASSSDTGIYGYTF.

The rearrangement links TRBV28 to TRBJ2-7; 9 bases are shared with TRBD1. This CDR3 has 13 residues. Germline-derived CDR1 and CDR2 are MDHEN and SYDVKM. The CDR3 nucleotides are TGTGCAGTAACAGGGGGCAATACCTACGAGCAGTACTTC. Protein product: CAVTGGNTYEQYF.

The chain couples TRBV5-1 to TRBJ2-7; D not resolved. With 0 bases removed from V and 3 bases from J, the gap between germline ends came to 13 bases. Looked up from germline, CDR1 is SGHRS and CDR2 is YFSETQ. There are 15 residues in the CDR3. The CDR3 coding sequence is TGCGCCAGCAGCTTGGTAGGGTTGAGTGGCTACGAGCAGTACTTC. Translating gives CASSLVGLSGYEQYF.

This chain connects TRBV19 to TRBJ1-1; no clear D. CDR1 is LNHDA, CDR2 SQIVND, per germline (reference sequence). With 8 bases removed from V and 2 bases from J, the gap between germline ends came to 15 bases. The CDR3 length is 14 residues. CDR3 DNA: TGTGCCAGTTCTCCCAACGGGTTCAACACTGAAGCTTTCTTT. Amino acid sequence: CASSPNGFNTEAFF.

This clone turned up a few times. The chain is built from TRBV2 and TRBJ2-7, with 10 bases lining up with TRBD2. V gave up 6 bases and J gave up 6 bases; unmatched junction bases: 11. Germline loops: CDR1 SNHLY, CDR2 FYNNEI. CDR3 size: 15 residues. DNA of the CDR3: TGTGCCAGCAGGCCACTAGCGGGGCCCCCTCGCGAGCAGTACTTC. Translation gives CASRPLAGPPREQYF.